The 20 T cell receptor beta chains below all came from one sample that was sequenced in a study of neurological immune-mediated disorders (dated 2019 in TCRdb). The library was built by means of 5' RACE. Reads for this sample came from an Illumina HiSeq 2500. Through fastp at Q25 and MiXCR, TCRdb rebuilt clones from the public reads, retaining in-frame beta chains. Rows are unified per CDR3 protein, each entry keeping the most common DNA and genes. This sample has approximately 30,000 distinct CDR3 sequences in its table, and more than 10% of those were observed once. Roughly 2.2% of the sample goes to the ten largest clones. The time point label, as the study defines it: longitudinal time-point 2. The specimen was PBMCs. Receptors originate from a woman in her 40s in good health.

V gene TRBV7-9 combines with J gene TRBJ1-5, with 7 positions matching TRBD1. The CDR3 consists of 15 residues. The germline gives CDR1 SEHNR, CDR2 FQNEAQ (reference sequence). The trim removed 5 bases at V and 3 bases at J, leaving 7 bases unmatched. CDR3 DNA: TGTGCCAGCAGCCCACCCGGGACAGACAATCAGCCCCAGCATTTT. Translating gives CASSPPGTDNQPQHF.

The sample holds many counts of this clonotype. The rearrangement joins TRBV20-1 to TRBJ2-3; 8 bases line up with TRBD1. Germline CDR1 and CDR2: DFQATT and SNEGSKA (reference sequence). After removal of 5 bases from V and 2 bases from J, the junction contained 6 bases not matched to a gene. The CDR3 consists of 14 residues. The CDR3 DNA reads TGCAGTGCTTCAGGACAGGGCCTCACAGATACGCAGTATTTT. Its protein product is CSASGQGLTDTQYF.

This clonotype was observed at least ten times. CDR3 sequence reads: CASSSPGQRNEQFF. The CDR3 nucleotides read TGTGCCAGCAGTTCGCCGGGACAGAGGAATGAGCAGTTCTTC. The chain employs TRBV12-3 or TRBV12-4 and TRBJ2-1; 7 bases map to TRBD1. CDR3 length equals 14 residues. J was trimmed by 7 bases and V by 4 bases; bases with no gene match: 7.

In regard to this clonotype: A much larger clone lies a single base off, so this may be a read error. The J gene is TRBJ2-2, the V gene TRBV6-5; a possible D gene is TRBD2 (5 bases). This CDR3 contains 14 residues. Per the germline V gene, CDR1 is MNHEY and CDR2 is SVGAGI. The CDR3 bases are TGTGCCAGCAGTCTCAACGTTTGGCCCGGGGATCTGTTTTTT. Translated, it gives CASSLNVWPGDLFF.

Ten or more counts support this clonotype. This rearrangement joins TRBV20-1 to TRBJ2-7; the D gene is possibly TRBD1 (5 bases). The CDR3 spans 12 residues. The V and J ends lost 2 bases and 2 bases respectively, with 7 bases between them. Germline V gene sequence: CDR1 DFQATT, CDR2 SNEGSKA (reference sequence). CDR3 sequence (DNA): TGCAGTGCTAGACAGGGTCCCTACGAGCAGTACTTC. Translating gives CSARQGPYEQYF.

This clonotype was found a few times. The V and J genes are TRBV6-5 and TRBJ1-4; D remains ambiguous. In germline, CDR1 is MNHEY, CDR2 SVGAGI. This CDR3 has 18 amino acids. Trimming took 6 bases from V and 5 from J, leaving 25 bases between them. This CDR3 is CASSENMRVFGLNEKLFF. The CDR3 DNA follows: TGTGCCAGCAGCGAAAATATGAGGGTATTCGGCCTAAATGAAAAACTGTTTTTT.

This clonotype came up many times. In DNA form, the CDR3 reads TGTGCCAGCGGGAGGGGTTACGAGCAGTACTTC. As protein: CASGRGYEQYF. The chain joins TRBV2 to TRBJ2-7; 7 nucleotides agree with TRBD2. CDR1 is SNHLY and CDR2 is FYNNEI in the germline V gene. This CDR3 spans 11 amino acids. V dropped 8 bases and J dropped 4; count of bases not matched to a gene: 2.

This clonotype was seen many times. CDR3 nucleotide sequence: TGTGCCAGCAGCTTGGGCAGCGGGGCATCCTACGAGCAGTACTTC. It encodes CASSLGSGASYEQYF. This chain connects TRBV5-5 to TRBJ2-7; TRBD2 matches 7 bases. The V segment lost 0 bases and the J segment 1 base; nucleotides outside the gene matches: 4. CDR3 length: 15 residues. Per germline, CDR1 SGHKS and CDR2 YYEKEE (reference sequence).

Ten or more counts support this clonotype. The V and J genes are TRBV27 and TRBJ2-7; weak D call: TRBD2 (5 bases). V gave up 3 bases and J gave up 2 bases, with 14 bases separating them. CDR3 length: 15 residues. CDR1 is MNHEY, CDR2 SMNVEV, per germline (reference sequence). CDR3 region: CASSLRALAPYEQYF. The CDR3 nucleotides are TGTGCCAGCAGTTTGAGGGCCCTTGCCCCCTACGAGCAGTACTTC.

Ten or more counts support this clonotype. V usage is TRBV21-1 and J usage is TRBJ2-1; no DNA check was done on the table's D call, TRBD1. TRBV21-1 is labeled a pseudogene. CDR3 size: 14 residues. CDR3 DNA sequence: TGTGCCAGCACACCCGGGACAGATTACAATGAGCAGTTCTTC. Translated: CASTPGTDYNEQFF.

The chain combines TRBV20-1 with TRBJ2-1; D might be TRBD2 (6 bases). Germline lookup yields CDR1 DFQATT and CDR2 SNEGSKA (reference sequence). V was shortened by 5 bases and J by 0 bases, with 14 bases between the two germline ends. The CDR3 sequence is 15 residues long. The CDR3 is CSAATGLNSYNEQFF. CDR3 sequence (DNA): TGCAGTGCTGCCACGGGACTTAACTCCTACAATGAGCAGTTCTTC.

In regard to this clonotype: With a much larger clone just one base away, this may be a read error. This chain connects TRBV19 to TRBJ2-1; the D is unclear. CDR3 length equals 12 residues. V was shortened by 6 bases and J by 9 bases, with 12 bases between the two germline ends. Germline CDR1 reads LNHDA; CDR2 reads SQIVND (reference sequence). The CDR3 loop is CASRSTTGEQFF. CDR3 nucleotide sequence: TGTGCCAGTAGATCGACCACCGGTGAGCAGTTCTTC.

At least ten counts were recorded for this clonotype. The V call is TRBV5-1, the J call TRBJ2-2; D unresolved. V dropped 0 bases and J dropped 0 bases, with 6 bases sitting between them. The germline V gene has CDR1 SGHRS and CDR2 YFSETQ. The CDR3 extends over 15 amino acids. CDR3 amino acids: CASSLGSTNTGELFF. In DNA form, the CDR3 reads TGCGCCAGCAGCTTGGGCAGTACGAACACCGGGGAGCTGTTTTTT.

At least ten counts were recorded for this clonotype. V usage is TRBV28 and J usage is TRBJ2-7; D possibly uses TRBD1 or TRBD2 (5 bases each). The germline V gene encodes CDR1 MDHEN and CDR2 SYDVKM. The CDR3 is 16 residues long. V dropped 6 bases and J dropped 5 bases, with 23 bases sitting between them. CDR3 sequence: CASSPLGWGSNNEQYF. CDR3 DNA sequence: TGTGCCAGCAGCCCCCTGGGTTGGGGGAGTAACAACGAGCAGTACTTC.

Ten or more counts support this clonotype. The CDR3 region has the DNA TGCAGCGGACAGGGTGCAACTAATGAAAAACTGTTTTTT. The encoded protein is CSGQGATNEKLFF. This chain links TRBV29-1 with TRBJ1-4; TRBD1 matches 7 bases. Germline-derived CDR1 and CDR2 are SQVTM and ANQGSEA. The CDR3 is made up of 13 amino acids. The V segment lost 7 bases and the J segment 0 bases; nucleotides outside the gene matches: 2.

There are many counts of this clonotype. J is TRBJ2-7 and V is TRBV7-8; 7 nucleotides align to TRBD2. The V and J ends lost 1 base and 0 bases, in that order; junction bases with no gene match: 3. Germline CDR1 SGHVS, CDR2 FQNEAQ. The CDR3 is 15 residues long. The CDR3 here is CASSLVAGDSYEQYF. In DNA form, the CDR3 reads TGTGCCAGCAGCTTAGTGGCGGGGGACTCCTACGAGCAGTACTTC.

This sequence joins TRBV2 and TRBJ1-4; D not resolved. The CDR3 is 13 residues long. From germline, CDR1 is SNHLY and CDR2 FYNNEI. V lost 4 bases and J lost 8, with 11 bases in between. The CDR3 loop reads CASSVDLLEKLFF. As DNA, the CDR3 is TGTGCCAGCAGTGTAGATCTTCTGGAAAAACTGTTTTTT.

This clonotype was found many times. The CDR3 nucleotides read TGTGCCAGCAGCCAAGCGGGTGAGGTGGGCCAGCCCCAGCATTTT. Translation: CASSQAGEVGQPQHF. V is TRBV3-1 and J is TRBJ1-5; D is unresolved. Trimming stripped 1 base from V and 7 bases from J, with 14 bases between. CDR1 and CDR2 from the germline V gene are LGHDT and YNNKEL (reference sequence). CDR3 length: 15 residues.

This clonotype came up a few times. The chain employs TRBV30 and TRBJ1-1; D gene unclear. The length of the CDR3 is 15 residues. Germline CDR1 and CDR2: GTSNPN and SVGIG (reference sequence). The germline V and J ends were trimmed by 0 bases and 5 bases, with 16 bases remaining between them. In nucleotides, the CDR3 is TGTGCCTGGAGTGTAAAATCCTTCCCCATTACTGAAGCTTTCTTT. Residues: CAWSVKSFPITEAFF.

Ten or more counts support this clonotype. The chain carries TRBV4-3 and TRBJ2-5; D not resolved. CDR3 length equals 13 residues. Per the germline V gene, CDR1 is LGHNA and CDR2 is YSLEER. Trimming removed 5 bases at V and 4 bases at J, with 11 bases between. In DNA form, the CDR3 reads TGCGCCAGCAGCGAGGCTCTTCTAGAGACCCAGTACTTC. It encodes CASSEALLETQYF.